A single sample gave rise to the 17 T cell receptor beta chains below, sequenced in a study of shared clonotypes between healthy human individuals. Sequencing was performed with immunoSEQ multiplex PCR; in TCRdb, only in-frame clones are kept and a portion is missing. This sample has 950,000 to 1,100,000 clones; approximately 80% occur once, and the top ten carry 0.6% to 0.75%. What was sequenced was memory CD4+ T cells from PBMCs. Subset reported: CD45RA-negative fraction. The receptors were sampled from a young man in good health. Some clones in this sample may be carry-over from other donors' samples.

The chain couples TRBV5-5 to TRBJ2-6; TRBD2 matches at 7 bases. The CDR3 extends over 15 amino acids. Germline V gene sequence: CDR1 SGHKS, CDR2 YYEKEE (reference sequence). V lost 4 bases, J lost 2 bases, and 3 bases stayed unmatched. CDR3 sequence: CASSRTSTGANVLTF. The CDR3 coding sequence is TGTGCCAGCAGCCGGACTAGTACTGGGGCCAACGTCCTGACTTTC.

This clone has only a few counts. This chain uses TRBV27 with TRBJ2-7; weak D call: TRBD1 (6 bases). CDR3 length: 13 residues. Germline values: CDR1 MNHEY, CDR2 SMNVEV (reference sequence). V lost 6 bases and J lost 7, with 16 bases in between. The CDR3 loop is CASRLTGQREQYF. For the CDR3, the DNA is TGTGCCAGCAGACTAACAGGGCAGAGGGAGCAGTACTTC.

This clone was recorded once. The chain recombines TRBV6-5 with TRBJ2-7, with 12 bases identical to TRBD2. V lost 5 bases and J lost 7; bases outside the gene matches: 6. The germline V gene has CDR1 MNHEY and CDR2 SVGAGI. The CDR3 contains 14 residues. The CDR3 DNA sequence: TGTGCCAGCAGTCGGACTAGCGGGAAAGGAGAGCAGTACTTC. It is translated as CASSRTSGKGEQYF.

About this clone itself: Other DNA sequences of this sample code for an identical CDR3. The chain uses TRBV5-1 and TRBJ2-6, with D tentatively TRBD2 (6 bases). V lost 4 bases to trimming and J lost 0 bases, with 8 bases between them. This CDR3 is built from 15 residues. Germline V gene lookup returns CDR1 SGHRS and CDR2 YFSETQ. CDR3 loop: CASSPGGSGANVLTF. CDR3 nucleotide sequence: TGCGCCAGCAGCCCCGGGGGCTCTGGGGCCAACGTCCTGACTTTC.

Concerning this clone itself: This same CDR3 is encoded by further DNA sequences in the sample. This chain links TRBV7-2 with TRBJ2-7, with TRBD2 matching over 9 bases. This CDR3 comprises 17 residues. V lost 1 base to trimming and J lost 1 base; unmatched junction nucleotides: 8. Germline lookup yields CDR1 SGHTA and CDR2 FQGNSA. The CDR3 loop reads CASSLGGLAGLSYEQYF. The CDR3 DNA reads TGTGCCAGCAGCTTAGGGGGACTAGCAGGACTATCCTACGAGCAGTACTTC.

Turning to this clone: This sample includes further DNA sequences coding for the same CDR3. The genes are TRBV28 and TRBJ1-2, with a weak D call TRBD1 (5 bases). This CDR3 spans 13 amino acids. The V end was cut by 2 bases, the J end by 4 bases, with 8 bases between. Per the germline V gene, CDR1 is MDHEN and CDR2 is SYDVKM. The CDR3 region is CASSLGTGYGYTF. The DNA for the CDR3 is TGTGCCAGCAGTTTAGGGACGGGCTATGGCTACACCTTC.

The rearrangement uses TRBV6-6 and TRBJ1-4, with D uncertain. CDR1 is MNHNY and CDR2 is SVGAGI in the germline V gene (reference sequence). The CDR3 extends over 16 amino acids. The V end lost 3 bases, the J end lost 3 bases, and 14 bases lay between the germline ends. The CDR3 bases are TGTGCCAGCAGTTATGCTAGGAATTTTGCTAATGAAAAACTGTTTTTT. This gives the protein CASSYARNFANEKLFF.

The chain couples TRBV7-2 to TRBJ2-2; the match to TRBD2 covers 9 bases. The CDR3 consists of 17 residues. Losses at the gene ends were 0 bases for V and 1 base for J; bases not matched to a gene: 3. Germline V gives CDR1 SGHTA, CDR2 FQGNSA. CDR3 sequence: CASSLAALAGNTGELFF. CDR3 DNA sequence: TGTGCCAGCAGCTTAGCTGCACTAGCGGGGAACACCGGGGAGCTGTTTTTT.

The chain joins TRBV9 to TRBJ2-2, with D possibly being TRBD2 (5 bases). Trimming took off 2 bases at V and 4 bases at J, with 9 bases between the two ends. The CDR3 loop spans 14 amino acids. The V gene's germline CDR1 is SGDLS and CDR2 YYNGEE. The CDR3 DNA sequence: TGTGCCAGCAGCGTCCTAGCATCCACCGGGGAGCTGTTTTTT. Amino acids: CASSVLASTGELFF. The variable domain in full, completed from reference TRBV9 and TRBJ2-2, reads DSGVTQTPKHLITATGQRVTLRCSPRSGDLSVYWYQQSLDQGLQFLIQYYNGEERAKGNILERFSAQQFPDLHSELNLSSLELGDSALYFCASSVLASTGELFFGEGSRLTVL.

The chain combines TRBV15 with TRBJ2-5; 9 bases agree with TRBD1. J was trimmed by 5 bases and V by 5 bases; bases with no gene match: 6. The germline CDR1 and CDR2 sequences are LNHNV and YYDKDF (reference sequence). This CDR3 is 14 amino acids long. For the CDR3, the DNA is TGTGCCACCAGCGGGGGACAGGGTCCGGAGACCCAGTACTTC. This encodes CATSGGQGPETQYF.

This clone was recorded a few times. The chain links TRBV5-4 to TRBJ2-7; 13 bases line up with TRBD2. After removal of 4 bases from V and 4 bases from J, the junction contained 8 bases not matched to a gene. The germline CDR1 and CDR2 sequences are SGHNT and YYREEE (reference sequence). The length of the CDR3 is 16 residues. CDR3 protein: CASSPKTGLAGYEQYF. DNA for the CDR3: TGTGCCAGCAGCCCTAAGACGGGACTAGCGGGGTACGAGCAGTACTTC.

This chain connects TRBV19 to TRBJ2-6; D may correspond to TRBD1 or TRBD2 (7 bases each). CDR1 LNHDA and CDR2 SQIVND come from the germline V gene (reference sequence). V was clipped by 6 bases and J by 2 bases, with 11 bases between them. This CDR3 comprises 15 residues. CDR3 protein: CASSPGGAGANVLTF. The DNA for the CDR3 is TGTGCCAGTAGCCCAGGGGGGGCTGGGGCCAACGTCCTGACTTTC.

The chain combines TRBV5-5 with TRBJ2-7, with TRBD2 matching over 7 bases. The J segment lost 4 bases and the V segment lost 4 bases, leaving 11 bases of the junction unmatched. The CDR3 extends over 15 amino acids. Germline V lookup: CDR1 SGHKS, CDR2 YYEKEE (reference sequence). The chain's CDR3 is CASSPELRGLYEQYF. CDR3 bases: TGTGCCAGCAGCCCCGAATTGCGGGGACTATACGAGCAGTACTTC.

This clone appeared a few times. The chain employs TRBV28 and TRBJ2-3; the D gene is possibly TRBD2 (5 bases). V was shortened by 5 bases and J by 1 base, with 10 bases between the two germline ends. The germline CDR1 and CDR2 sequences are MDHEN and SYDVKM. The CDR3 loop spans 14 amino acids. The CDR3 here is CASSRGFGTDTQYF. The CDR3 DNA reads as TGTGCCAGCAGTCGGGGTTTCGGCACAGATACGCAGTATTTT.

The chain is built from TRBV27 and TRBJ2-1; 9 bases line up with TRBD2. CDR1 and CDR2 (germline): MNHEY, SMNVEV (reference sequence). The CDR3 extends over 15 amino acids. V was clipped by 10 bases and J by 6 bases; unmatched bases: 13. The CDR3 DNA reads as TGTGCCACCAAAGAGGGGCTAGCGGGGCCCAATGAGCAGTTCTTC. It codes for CATKEGLAGPNEQFF.

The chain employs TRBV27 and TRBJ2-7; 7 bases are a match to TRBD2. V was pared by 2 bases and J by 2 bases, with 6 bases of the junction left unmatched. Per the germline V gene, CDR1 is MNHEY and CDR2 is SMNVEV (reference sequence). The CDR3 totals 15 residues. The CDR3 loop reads CASSLKEGGPYEQYF. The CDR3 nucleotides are TGTGCCAGCAGTTTAAAGGAGGGAGGGCCCTACGAGCAGTACTTC.

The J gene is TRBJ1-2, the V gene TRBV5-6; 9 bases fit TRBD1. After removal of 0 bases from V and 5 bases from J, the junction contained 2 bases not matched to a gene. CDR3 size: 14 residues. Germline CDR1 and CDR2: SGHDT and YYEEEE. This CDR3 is CASSLVGQGYGYTF. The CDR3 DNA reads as TGTGCCAGCAGCTTGGTCGGACAGGGGTATGGCTACACCTTC.